The 18 T cell receptor beta chains listed next were all sequenced from one sample in a study of type 1 regulatory T cells. Findings of the study overall: Compared with non-type 1 regulatory T cells, type 1 regulatory T cells showed a more restricted TCR repertoire.

In TCRdb, the reads were re-called with MiXCR into one record per CDR3 protein. The table includes tens of thousands of distinct CDR3 sequences, 20% detected once. Antigen specificity for these receptors is unknown. The material sequenced was cultured type 1 regulatory T (Tr1) cells, either the whole culture or a sorted fraction (not recorded which). The receptors were gathered from a human donor in good health.

J is TRBJ2-1 and V is TRBV29-1; 7 bases are shared with TRBD2. V dropped 4 bases and J dropped 9; count of bases not matched to a gene: 12. CDR1 and CDR2 from the germline V gene are SQVTM and ANQGSEA. This CDR3 spans 14 amino acids. CDR3 coding DNA: TGCAGCGTTGCTCCTAAGGGAGGGCTCGCTGAGCAGTTCTTC. This gives the protein CSVAPKGGLAEQFF.

This chain links TRBV3-1 with TRBJ2-4; D unresolved. Germline V gene lookup returns CDR1 LGHDT and CDR2 YNNKEL (reference sequence). V was cut by 8 bases and J by 1 base, with 12 bases left in between. This CDR3 has 14 residues. CDR3 sequence: CASGNRDAKNIQYF. CDR3 in DNA: TGTGCCAGCGGGAACCGAGACGCCAAAAACATTCAGTACTTC.

This clonotype was observed a handful of times. The rearrangement uses TRBV12-3 or TRBV12-4 and TRBJ2-7; 11 bases line up with TRBD1. Losses at the gene ends were 1 base for V and 10 bases for J; bases not matched to a gene: 6. This CDR3 has 14 residues. CDR3 nucleotides: TGTGCCAGCAGTTTAGTCAGGACAGGGGGCCAACAGTACTTC. This encodes CASSLVRTGGQQYF.

This clonotype was counted between two and nine times. J is TRBJ2-7 and V is TRBV5-1; 8 bases map to TRBD2. Per germline, CDR1 SGHRS and CDR2 YFSETQ. The J segment lost 2 bases and the V segment lost 4 bases, leaving 14 bases of the junction unmatched. This CDR3 has 17 residues. DNA of the CDR3: TGCGCCAGCAGCCCGAACCAACGCGGGGGGTCTCCCTACGAGCAGTACTTC. This codes for CASSPNQRGGSPYEQYF. Full variable domain (outside the CDR3, taken from reference TRBV5-1 and TRBJ2-7): KAGVTQTPRYLIKTRGQQVTLSCSPISGHRSVSWYQQTPGQGLQFLFEYFSETQRNKGNFPGRFSGRQFSNSRSEMNVSTLELGDSALYLCASSPNQRGGSPYEQYFGPGTRLTVT.

V usage is TRBV24-1 and J usage is TRBJ1-1; no clear D gene. This CDR3 spans 13 amino acids. The germline V and J ends were trimmed by 1 base and 6 bases, with 8 bases remaining between them. Germline CDR1 reads KGHDR; CDR2 reads SFDVKD. CDR3 in amino acids: CATSDLGQAEAFF. The DNA of the CDR3 is TGTGCCACCAGTGATTTAGGGCAGGCTGAAGCTTTCTTT.

The rearrangement links TRBV12-3 or TRBV12-4 to TRBJ2-7; the D is unclear. V dropped 5 bases and J dropped 3 bases, with 5 bases sitting between them. The CDR3 totals 11 residues. Here the CDR3 reads CASSPNYEQYF. The CDR3 DNA sequence: TGTGCCAGCAGTCCGAACTACGAGCAGTACTTC.

This clonotype was observed a handful of times. The chain joins TRBV7-2 to TRBJ2-3, with 11 nucleotides matching TRBD2. The V and J ends lost 6 bases and 4 bases, in that order; junction bases with no gene match: 9. This CDR3 has 16 amino acids. Germline CDR1 reads SGHTA; CDR2 reads FQGNSA. In DNA, the CDR3 is TGTGCCAGCAGTTTTCTAGCGGGGGGAGCGGCAGATACGCAGTATTTT. Protein product: CASSFLAGGAADTQYF.

For the CDR3, the DNA is TGCAGTGCTAGGACAGGAATCGGCTATGGCTACACCTTC. The encoded protein is CSARTGIGYGYTF. The V call is TRBV20-1, the J call TRBJ1-2; tentative D call: TRBD1 (6 bases). V lost 3 bases, J lost 4 bases, and 12 bases lay in between. CDR1 is DFQATT and CDR2 is SNEGSKA in the germline V gene (reference sequence). CDR3 length equals 13 residues.

This clonotype appeared a few times. The rearrangement joins TRBV5-1 to TRBJ2-2; D unclear. Trimming stripped 1 base from V and 4 bases from J, with 17 bases between. The CDR3 covers 17 residues. CDR1 is SGHRS and CDR2 is YFSETQ in the germline V gene. For the CDR3, the DNA is TGCGCCAGCAGCTTGACCCCCGGACCCATGAGCACCGGGGAGCTGTTTTTT. Its translation: CASSLTPGPMSTGELFF.

In this sample, this clonotype turned up a few times. The rearrangement joins TRBV6-2 or TRBV6-3 to TRBJ2-1, with a weak D call TRBD2 (6 bases). Germline V CDR1 and CDR2: MNHEY, SVGEGT. The CDR3 is 15 residues long. Trimming took off 2 bases at V and 2 bases at J, with 10 bases between the two ends. The CDR3 sequence is CASSYAGRTYNEQFF. The CDR3 DNA follows: TGTGCCAGCAGTTACGCGGGACGTACCTACAATGAGCAGTTCTTC.

This clonotype was seen only a few times. The V and J genes are TRBV20-1 and TRBJ2-7; D is ambiguous. Germline CDR1 reads DFQATT; CDR2 reads SNEGSKA (reference sequence). Trimming took 6 bases from V and 3 from J, leaving 12 bases between them. This CDR3 comprises 12 residues. The DNA for the CDR3 is TGCAGTGCGAAGAATTCCCTCTACGAGCAGTACTTC. Translated, it gives CSAKNSLYEQYF.

The chain joins TRBV5-5 to TRBJ2-1; D is unclear. There are 13 residues in the CDR3. The germline V and J ends were trimmed by 0 bases and 9 bases, with 10 bases remaining between them. Germline CDR1 and CDR2: SGHKS and YYEKEE (reference sequence). The CDR3 coding sequence is TGTGCCAGCAGCTTGGTAAGCCTTGGTGAGCAGTTCTTC. This sequence encodes CASSLVSLGEQFF.

The rearrangement uses TRBV7-2 and TRBJ2-7, with D perhaps matching TRBD2 (6 bases). The CDR3 length is 14 residues. The germline V gene encodes CDR1 SGHTA and CDR2 FQGNSA. The V end lost 9 bases, the J end lost 5 bases, and 20 bases lay between the germline ends. In DNA form, the CDR3 reads TGTGCCAGTCAGCCCGGGACTGGCCCCCACGAGCAGTACTTC. Residues: CASQPGTGPHEQYF.

This clonotype showed up just a few times. The chain carries TRBV12-3 or TRBV12-4 and TRBJ1-5, with D hard to call. V lost 3 bases and J lost 0, with 3 bases in between. This CDR3 has 13 residues. CDR3 protein: CASSFSSNQPQHF. The CDR3 nucleotides read TGTGCCAGCAGTTTCTCTAGCAATCAGCCCCAGCATTTT.

Only a few counts were recorded for this clonotype. The CDR3 DNA is TGTGCCACCAGCAGAGACAGTTGGGGAGATACGCAGTATTTT. Its translation: CATSRDSWGDTQYF. The rearrangement joins TRBV15 to TRBJ2-3; D not certain. The CDR3 runs 14 residues. V lost 0 bases, J lost 5 bases, and 9 bases lay in between. In germline, CDR1 is LNHNV, CDR2 YYDKDF (reference sequence).

This clonotype turned up a few times. V and J are TRBV14 and TRBJ2-3; 9 bases are a match to TRBD2. Germline V CDR1 and CDR2: SGHDN, FVKESK. V trimming: 1 base; J trimming: 4 bases; junction bases outside the gene matches: 9. This CDR3 comprises 17 residues. The CDR3 spells CASSQGIAGAGADTQYF. For the CDR3, the DNA is TGTGCCAGCAGCCAAGGGATAGCGGGAGCTGGTGCAGATACGCAGTATTTT.

This clonotype showed up just a few times. J is TRBJ1-1 and V is TRBV28, with unresolved D. V was trimmed by 0 bases and J by 6 bases, leaving 8 bases between them. CDR3 length equals 13 residues. In germline, CDR1 is MDHEN, CDR2 SYDVKM. The DNA of the CDR3 is TGTGCCAGCAGTTTATGGGCGACGTCTGAAGCTTTCTTT. It encodes CASSLWATSEAFF. Combining the CDR3 with reference TRBV28 and TRBJ1-1 gives the whole variable domain DVKVTQSSRYLVKRTGEKVFLECVQDMDHENMFWYRQDPGLGLRLIYFSYDVKMKEKGDIPEGYSVSREKKERFSLILESASTNQTSMYLCASSLWATSEAFFGQGTRLTVV.

Only a few counts were recorded for this clonotype. V gene TRBV7-6 combines with J gene TRBJ1-5, with D hard to call. CDR3 length: 15 amino acids. V was trimmed by 5 bases and J by 0 bases, leaving 11 bases between them. In germline, CDR1 is SGHVS, CDR2 FNYEAQ. As DNA, the CDR3 is TGTGCCAGCAGCCCCGGACGGCTTAGCAATCAGCCCCAGCATTTT. It translates to CASSPGRLSNQPQHF.